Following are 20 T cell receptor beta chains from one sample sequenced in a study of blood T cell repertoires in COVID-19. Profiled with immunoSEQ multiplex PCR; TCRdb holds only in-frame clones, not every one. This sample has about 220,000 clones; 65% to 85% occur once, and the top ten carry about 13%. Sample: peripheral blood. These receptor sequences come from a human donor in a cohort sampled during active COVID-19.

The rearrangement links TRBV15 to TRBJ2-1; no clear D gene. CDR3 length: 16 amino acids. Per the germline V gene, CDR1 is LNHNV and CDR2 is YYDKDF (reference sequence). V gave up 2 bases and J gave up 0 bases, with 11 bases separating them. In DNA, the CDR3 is TGTGCCACCAGCAGAACTTTTCTAAGCTCCTACAATGAGCAGTTCTTC. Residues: CATSRTFLSSYNEQFF.

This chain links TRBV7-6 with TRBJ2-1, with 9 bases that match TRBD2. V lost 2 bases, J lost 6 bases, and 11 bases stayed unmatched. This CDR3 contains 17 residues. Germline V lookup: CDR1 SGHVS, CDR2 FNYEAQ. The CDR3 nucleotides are TGTGCCAGCAGCTTACCTCGAAGCGGGAGGCAAAGCAATGAGCAGTTCTTC. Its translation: CASSLPRSGRQSNEQFF.

CDR3 loop: CASSSDIGDRAEQYF. In nucleotides, the CDR3 is TGTGCCAGCAGTTCCGATATAGGAGACAGGGCCGAGCAGTACTTC. This chain uses TRBV5-4 with TRBJ2-7; 7 bases fit TRBD1. CDR1 SGHNT and CDR2 YYREEE come from the germline V gene (reference sequence). The ends lost 5 bases at V and 6 bases at J; junction bases unmatched: 14. CDR3 length: 15 residues.

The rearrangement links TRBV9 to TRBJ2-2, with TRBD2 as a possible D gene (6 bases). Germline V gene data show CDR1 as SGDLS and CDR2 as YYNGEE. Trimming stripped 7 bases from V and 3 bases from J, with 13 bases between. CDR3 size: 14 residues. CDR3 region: CASSEEGHTGELFF. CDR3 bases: TGTGCCAGCTCCGAGGAGGGGCACACCGGGGAGCTGTTTTTT.

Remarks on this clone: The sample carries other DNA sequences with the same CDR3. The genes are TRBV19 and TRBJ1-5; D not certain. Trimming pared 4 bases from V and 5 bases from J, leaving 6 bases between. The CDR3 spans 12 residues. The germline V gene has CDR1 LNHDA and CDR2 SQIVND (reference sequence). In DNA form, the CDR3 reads TGTGCCAGTAGTAGCGGGGATCAGCCCCAGCATTTT. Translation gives CASSSGDQPQHF.

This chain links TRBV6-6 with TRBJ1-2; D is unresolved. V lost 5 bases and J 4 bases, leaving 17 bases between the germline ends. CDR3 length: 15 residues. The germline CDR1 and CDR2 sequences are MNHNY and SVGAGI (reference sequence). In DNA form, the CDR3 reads TGTGCCAGCAGTCAGCCCGGGGAGGGTTTCTATGGCTACACCTTC. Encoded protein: CASSQPGEGFYGYTF.

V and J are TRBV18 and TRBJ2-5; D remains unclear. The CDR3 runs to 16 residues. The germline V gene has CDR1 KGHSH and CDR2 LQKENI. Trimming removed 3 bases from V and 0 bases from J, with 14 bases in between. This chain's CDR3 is CASSPLPELYQETQYF. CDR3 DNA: TGTGCCAGCTCACCTCTACCGGAGCTGTACCAAGAGACCCAGTACTTC.

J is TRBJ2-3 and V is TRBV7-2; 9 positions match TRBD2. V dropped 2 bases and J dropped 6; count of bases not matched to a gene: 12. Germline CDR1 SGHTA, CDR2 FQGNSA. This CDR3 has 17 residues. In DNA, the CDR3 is TGTGCCAGCAGCTTAAGTTTGTGGGCTAGCGGGGAGGATACGCAGTATTTT. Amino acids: CASSLSLWASGEDTQYF.

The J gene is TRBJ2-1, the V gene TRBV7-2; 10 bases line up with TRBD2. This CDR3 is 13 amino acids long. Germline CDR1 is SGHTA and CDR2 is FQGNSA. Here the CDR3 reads CASVAGGDNEQFF. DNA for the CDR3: TGTGCTTCAGTAGCGGGGGGAGACAATGAGCAGTTCTTC.

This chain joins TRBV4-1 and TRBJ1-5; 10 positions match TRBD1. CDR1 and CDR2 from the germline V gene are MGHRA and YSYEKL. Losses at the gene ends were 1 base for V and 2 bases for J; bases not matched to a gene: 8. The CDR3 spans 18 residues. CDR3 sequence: CASSQGPGQGLGNQPQHF. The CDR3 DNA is TGCGCCAGCAGCCAAGGACCGGGACAGGGGTTAGGCAATCAGCCCCAGCATTTT.

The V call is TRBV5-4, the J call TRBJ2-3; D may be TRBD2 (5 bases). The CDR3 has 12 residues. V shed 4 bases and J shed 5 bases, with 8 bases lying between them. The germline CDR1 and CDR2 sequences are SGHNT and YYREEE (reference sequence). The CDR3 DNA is TGTGCCAGCAGCGCGGACTTAGATACGCAGTATTTT. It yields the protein CASSADLDTQYF.

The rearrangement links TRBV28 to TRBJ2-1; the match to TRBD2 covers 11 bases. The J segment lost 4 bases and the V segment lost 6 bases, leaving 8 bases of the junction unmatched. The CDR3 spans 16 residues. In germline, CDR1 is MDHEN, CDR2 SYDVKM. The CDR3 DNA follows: TGTGCCAGCAGCCGCCCCGGACTAGCGGGTTACAATGAGCAGTTCTTC. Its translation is CASSRPGLAGYNEQFF.

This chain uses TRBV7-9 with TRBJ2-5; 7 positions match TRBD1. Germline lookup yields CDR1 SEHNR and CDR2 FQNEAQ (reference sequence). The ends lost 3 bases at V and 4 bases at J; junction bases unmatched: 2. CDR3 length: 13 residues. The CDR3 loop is CASSLNRGETQYF. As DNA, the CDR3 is TGTGCCAGCAGCTTGAACAGGGGAGAGACCCAGTACTTC.

CDR3 bases: TGTGCCAGCAGCTTAGATCAGACAGGGGGCGTTGGCTATGGCTACACCTTC. Translation gives CASSLDQTGGVGYGYTF. This rearrangement joins TRBV7-6 to TRBJ1-2; the match to TRBD1 covers 10 bases. The J segment lost 4 bases and the V segment lost 1 base, leaving 9 bases of the junction unmatched. From germline, CDR1 is SGHVS and CDR2 FNYEAQ. The CDR3 extends over 17 amino acids.

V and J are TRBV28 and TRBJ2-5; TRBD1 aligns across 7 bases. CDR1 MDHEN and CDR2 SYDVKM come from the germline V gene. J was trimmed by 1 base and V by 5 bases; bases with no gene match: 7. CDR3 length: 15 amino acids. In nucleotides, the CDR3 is TGTGCCAGCAGTCCTAGACAGGGCCTCCAAGAGACCCAGTACTTC. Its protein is CASSPRQGLQETQYF.

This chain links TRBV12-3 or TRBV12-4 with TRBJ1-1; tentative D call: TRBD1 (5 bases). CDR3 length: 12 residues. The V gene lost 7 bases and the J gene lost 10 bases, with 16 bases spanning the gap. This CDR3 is CASNLGLGGAFF. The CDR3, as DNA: TGTGCCAGCAACCTCGGCTTGGGGGGAGCTTTCTTT.

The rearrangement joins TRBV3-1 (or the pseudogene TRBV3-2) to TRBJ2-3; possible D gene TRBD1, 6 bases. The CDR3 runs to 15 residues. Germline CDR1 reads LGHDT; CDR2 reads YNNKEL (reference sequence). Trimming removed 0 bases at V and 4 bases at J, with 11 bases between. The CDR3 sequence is CASSQDGYRADTQYF. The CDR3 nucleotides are TGTGCCAGCAGCCAAGATGGTTACAGGGCAGATACGCAGTATTTT.

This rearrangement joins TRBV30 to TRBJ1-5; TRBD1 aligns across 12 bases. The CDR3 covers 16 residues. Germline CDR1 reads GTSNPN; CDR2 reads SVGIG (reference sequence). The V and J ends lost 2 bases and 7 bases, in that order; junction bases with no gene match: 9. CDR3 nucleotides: TGTGCCTGGAGTACTCCCGGGACAGGGGGCGGACAGCCCCAGCATTTT. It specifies CAWSTPGTGGGQPQHF.

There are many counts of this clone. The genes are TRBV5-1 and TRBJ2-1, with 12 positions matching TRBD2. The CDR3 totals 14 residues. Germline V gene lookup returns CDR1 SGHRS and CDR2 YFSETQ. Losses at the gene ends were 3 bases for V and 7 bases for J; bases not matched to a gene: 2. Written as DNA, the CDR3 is TGCGCCAGCAGCTGGGGGACTAGCGGGAATGAGCAGTTCTTC. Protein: CASSWGTSGNEQFF.

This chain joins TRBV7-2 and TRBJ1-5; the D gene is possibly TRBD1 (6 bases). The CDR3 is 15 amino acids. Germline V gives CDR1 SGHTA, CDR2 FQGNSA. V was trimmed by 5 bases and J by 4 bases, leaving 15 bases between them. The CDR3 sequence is CASSPLEGGNQPQHF. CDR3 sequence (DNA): TGTGCCAGCAGCCCACTAGAAGGGGGAAATCAGCCCCAGCATTTT.